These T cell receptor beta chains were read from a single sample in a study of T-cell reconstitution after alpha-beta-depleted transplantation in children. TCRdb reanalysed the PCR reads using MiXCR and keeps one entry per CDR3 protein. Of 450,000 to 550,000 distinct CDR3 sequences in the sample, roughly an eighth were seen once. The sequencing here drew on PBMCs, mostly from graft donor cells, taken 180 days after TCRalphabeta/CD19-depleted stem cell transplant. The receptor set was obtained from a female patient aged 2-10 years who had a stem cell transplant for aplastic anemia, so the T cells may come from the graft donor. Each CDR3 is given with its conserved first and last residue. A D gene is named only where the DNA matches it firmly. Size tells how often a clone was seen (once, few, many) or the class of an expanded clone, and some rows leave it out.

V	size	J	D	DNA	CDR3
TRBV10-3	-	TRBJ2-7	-	TGTGCCATCAGTGAGTCGGCAGGGCTAGCAGCATTTGAGCAGTACTTC	CAISESAGLAAFEQYF
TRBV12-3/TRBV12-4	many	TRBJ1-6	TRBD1	TGTGCCAGCAGTCCCAGACCCGGACAGGATAATTCACCCCTCCACTTT	CASSPRPGQDNSPLHF
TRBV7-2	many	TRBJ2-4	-	TGTGCCAGCAGCTTTTCCCTAGCCAAAAACATTCAGTACTTC	CASSFSLAKNIQYF
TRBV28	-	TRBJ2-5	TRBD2	TGTGCCAGCAGCCACCGAGGAGGGAGGGGCTTCCCTTGGCAAGAGACCCAGTACTTC	CASSHRGGRGFPWQETQYF
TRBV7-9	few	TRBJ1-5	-	TGTGCCAGCAGCTTTGGCGGGGGGCACCAGCCCCAGCATTTT	CASSFGGGHQPQHF
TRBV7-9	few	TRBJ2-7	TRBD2	TGTGCCAGCAGCTTAGATCCCCCACTAGCGGGAGAAAACGAGCAGTACTTC	CASSLDPPLAGENEQYF
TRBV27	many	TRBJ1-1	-	TGTGCCAGCAATCGACAAATGAACACTGAAGCTTTCTTT	CASNRQMNTEAFF
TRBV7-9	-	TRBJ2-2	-	TGTGCCAGCAGTTGGGACGGCACCGGGGAGCTGTTTTTT	CASSWDGTGELFF
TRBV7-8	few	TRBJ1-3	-	TGTGCCAGCAGCTCCTCCGGGCCACGGGGGGGAAACACCATATATTTT	CASSSSGPRGGNTIYF
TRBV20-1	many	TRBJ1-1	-	TGCAGTGCCACCCCAGGGAACACTGAAGCTTTCTTT	CSATPGNTEAFF
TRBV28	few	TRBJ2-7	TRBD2	TGTGCCAGCCGTTGGGAGCGGGGTTACTACGAGCAGTACTTC	CASRWERGYYEQYF
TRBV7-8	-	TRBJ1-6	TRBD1	TGTGCCAGCAGCCCAACAGGGGGAAATTCACCCCTCCACTTT	CASSPTGGNSPLHF
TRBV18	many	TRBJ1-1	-	TGTGCCAGCTCACTTGAGTTGCAGACCACTGAAGCTTTCTTT	CASSLELQTTEAFF
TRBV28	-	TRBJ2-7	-	TGTGCCAGCAGTTTATCCAGATGGGAGCAGTACTTC	CASSLSRWEQYF
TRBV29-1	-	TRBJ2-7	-	TGCAGCGCGATCAGGGGTCTAGCAGACGAGCAGTACTTC	CSAIRGLADEQYF
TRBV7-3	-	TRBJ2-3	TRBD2	TGTGCCAGCAGCTTAACGGCGGTAGCGGGATCAGCAGATACGCAGTATTTT	CASSLTAVAGSADTQYF
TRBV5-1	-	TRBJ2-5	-	TGCGCCAGCGCCCCCCCAAGCGGTACCGGTGAGACCCAGTACTTC	CASAPPSGTGETQYF
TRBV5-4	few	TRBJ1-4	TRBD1	TGTGCCAGCAGCTTTTTCCCACCGGGACAGACAACAACTAATGAAAAACTGTTTTTT	CASSFFPPGQTTTNEKLFF
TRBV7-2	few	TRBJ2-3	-	TGTGCCAGCAGCCCCTGGGCCTTACTCCTCACATATACGCAGTATTTT	CASSPWALLLTYTQYF
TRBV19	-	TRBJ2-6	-	TGTGCCAGCAGCCCCCCTGGGGCCAACGTCCTGACTTTC	CASSPPGANVLTF
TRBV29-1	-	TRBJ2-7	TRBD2	TGCAGCGTTGAAGGGACTAGCGCAACCTACGAGCAGTACTTC	CSVEGTSATYEQYF
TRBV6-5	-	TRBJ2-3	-	TGTGCCAGCAGTTACTCCTCGGAGGGAGATACGCAGTATTTT	CASSYSSEGDTQYF
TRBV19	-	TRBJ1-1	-	TGTGCCAGTAAGGCAGCCAACAACACTGAAGCTTTCTTT	CASKAANNTEAFF
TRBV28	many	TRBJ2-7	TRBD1	TGTGCCAGCAGTCCAGGGGACAGGAGCCCCTACGAGCAGTACTTC	CASSPGDRSPYEQYF
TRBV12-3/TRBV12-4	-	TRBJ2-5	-	TGTGCCAGCAGCACCAGGGACGAAGAGACCCAGTACTTC	CASSTRDEETQYF
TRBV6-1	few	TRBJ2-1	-	TGTGCCAGCAGTCCGCTGGGTGCTTCCAATGAGCAGTTCTTC	CASSPLGASNEQFF
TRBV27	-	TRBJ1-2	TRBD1	TGTGCCAGCAGTTCATGGACAGGGGACTATGGCTACACCTTC	CASSSWTGDYGYTF
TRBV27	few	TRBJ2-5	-	TGTGCCAGCAGTTTAACGGAGAGGGAGACCCAGTACTTC	CASSLTERETQYF
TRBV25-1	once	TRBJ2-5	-	TGTGCCAGCAGTGGGGTTTGGGGGAGCCACCAAGAGACCCAGTACTTC	CASSGVWGSHQETQYF
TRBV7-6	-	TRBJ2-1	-	TGTGCCAGCAGCTTAGGGCCCAGGTACTCCTACAATGAGCAGTTCTTC	CASSLGPRYSYNEQFF
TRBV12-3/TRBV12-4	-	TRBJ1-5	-	TGTGCCAGCAGTTTAAAGGAGGGGGTGCACCAGCATTTT	CASSLKEGVHQHF
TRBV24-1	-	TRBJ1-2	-	TGTGCCACCAGTGGGACCGGCGGGTATGGCTACACCTTC	CATSGTGGYGYTF
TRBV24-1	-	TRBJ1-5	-	TGTGCCACCAGTGAAACGCAGGCGGGCAATCAGCCCCAGCATTTT	CATSETQAGNQPQHF
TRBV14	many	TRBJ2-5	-	TGTGCCAGCAGCCAAAGTGGGCGGGACGGCCAAGAGACCCAGTACTTC	CASSQSGRDGQETQYF
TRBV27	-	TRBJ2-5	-	TGTGCCAGCATGGTTAGGCGGGGTCAAGAGACCCAGTACTTC	CASMVRRGQETQYF
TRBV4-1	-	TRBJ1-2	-	TGCGCCAGCAACGAGGACAGTTCCCGCTATGGCTACACCTTC	CASNEDSSRYGYTF
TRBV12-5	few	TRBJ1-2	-	TGTGCTAGTGGTTTACGGGGACCAAAAGACTATGGCTACACCTTC	CASGLRGPKDYGYTF
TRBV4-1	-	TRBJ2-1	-	TGCGCCAGCAGCCGACTCCTTATGGGGGTGAGCTCCTACAATGAGCAGTTCTTC	CASSRLLMGVSSYNEQFF
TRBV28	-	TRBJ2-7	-	TGTGCCAGCAGTCACCGGAACGAGCAGTACTTC	CASSHRNEQYF
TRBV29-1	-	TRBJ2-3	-	TGCAGCGTAAAGGGGACCGCGGGGACAGATACGCAGTATTTT	CSVKGTAGTDTQYF
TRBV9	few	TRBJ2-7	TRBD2	TGTGCCAGCAGCGTAGAAGCGGGAGGGCCCTACGAGCAGTACTTC	CASSVEAGGPYEQYF
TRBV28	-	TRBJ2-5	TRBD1	TGTGCCAGCAGTACTACAGGGGCGAGTAGCCAAGAGACCCAGTACTTC	CASSTTGASSQETQYF
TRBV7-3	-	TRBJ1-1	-	TGTGCCAGCAGCTTAAGGGGTCCGGACACTGAAGCTTTCTTT	CASSLRGPDTEAFF
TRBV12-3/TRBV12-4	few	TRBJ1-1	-	TGTGCCAGCAGTTTAGACTTAATGAACACTGAAGCTTTCTTT	CASSLDLMNTEAFF
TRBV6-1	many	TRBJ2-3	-	TGTGCCAGCAGGGGCACTCGCACAGATACGCAGTATTTT	CASRGTRTDTQYF
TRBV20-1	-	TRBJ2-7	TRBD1	TGCACTGCTAGATCTCGGACAGGTTGGACCTACTACGAGCAGTACTTC	CTARSRTGWTYYEQYF
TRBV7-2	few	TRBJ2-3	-	TGTGCCAGCAGCGCCGGACAGAAATTCGAGTATTTT	CASSAGQKFEYF
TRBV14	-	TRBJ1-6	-	TGTGCCAGCAGCATGAGGCGGGGGCCTAGCTCCTATAATTCACCCCTCCACTTT	CASSMRRGPSSYNSPLHF
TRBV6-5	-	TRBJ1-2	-	TGTGCCAGCAGTTACTCGCCGAAGGGGCCGGGCTATGGCTACACCTTC	CASSYSPKGPGYGYTF
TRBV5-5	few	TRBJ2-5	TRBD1	TGTGCCAGCAGCTGGCCGACAGGGGGAGGTGAGACCCAGTACTTC	CASSWPTGGGETQYF
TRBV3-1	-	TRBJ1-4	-	TGTGCCAGCAGCCTCCCTGCAGCAACTAATGAAAAACTGTTTTTT	CASSLPAATNEKLFF
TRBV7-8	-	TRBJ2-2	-	TGTGCCAGCAGCCCTGTAGGTCCGAACACCGGGGAGCTGTTTTTT	CASSPVGPNTGELFF
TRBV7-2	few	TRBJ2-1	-	TGTGCCAGCAGCCTCCTCGGGACGGGAAATGAGCAGTTCTTC	CASSLLGTGNEQFF
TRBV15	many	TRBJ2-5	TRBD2	TGTGCCACCAGCAGAGGAGTAGCGGGAGTTTTCCAAGAGACCCAGTACTTC	CATSRGVAGVFQETQYF
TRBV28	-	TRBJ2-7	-	TGTGCCAGCAGTTTCCAGTTCTCTCGCAGGTCCTACGAGCAGTACTTC	CASSFQFSRRSYEQYF
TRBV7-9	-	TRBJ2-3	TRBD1	TGTGCCAGCAGCTTAAGCCATGGGACAGGGGATAGAGATACGCAGTATTTT	CASSLSHGTGDRDTQYF
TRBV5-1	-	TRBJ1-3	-	TGCGCCAGCAGCTTGGAACGGAACTCTGGAAACACCATATATTTT	CASSLERNSGNTIYF
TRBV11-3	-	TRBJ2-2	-	TGTGCCAGCAGCTTAGAGTGGGGAACCGGGGAGCTGTTTTTT	CASSLEWGTGELFF